The source of this TCR beta chain is a study of human T cells and chemical hapten exposure. Study summary: Patients, chiefly female, had alopecia areata, totalis or universalis. Whole-study findings and limits: Counts of expanded TCRs (at PT1) showed a positive correlation with patch test score.

Documented time point: pre-sensitization, week 0. Regarding treatment: therapeutic diphenylcyclopropenone sensitization with weekly scalp DPC. As handled by the study authors: The median was around 100,000 TCRs per sample, ranging 23,224 to 690,600. Each CDR3 protein gets one entry after TCRdb re-called the RACE reads with MiXCR. The V and J calls here are based on TCRdb, not the publication. The sample has a few hundred thousand distinct CDR3 sequences, about 5% seen once. This clonotype was seen repeatedly, ten times or more. Its antigen is still unknown. Germline values: CDR1 SGHRS, CDR2 YFSETQ. V was clipped by 4 bases and J by 2 bases, with 13 bases between them. CDR3 size: 14 residues.

The TCR comes from a woman younger than 30 with alopecia areata. Some clones in this sample may be carry-over from other donors' samples. This chain joins TRBV5-1 and TRBJ2-7; D gene unclear. The material sequenced was whole blood, taken in connection with sensitization to the hapten diphenylcyclopropenone (DPC). CDR3 residues: CASSPKDFPYEQYF. CDR3 nucleotide sequence: TGCGCCAGCAGCCCCAAGGATTTTCCCTACGAGCAGTACTTC.